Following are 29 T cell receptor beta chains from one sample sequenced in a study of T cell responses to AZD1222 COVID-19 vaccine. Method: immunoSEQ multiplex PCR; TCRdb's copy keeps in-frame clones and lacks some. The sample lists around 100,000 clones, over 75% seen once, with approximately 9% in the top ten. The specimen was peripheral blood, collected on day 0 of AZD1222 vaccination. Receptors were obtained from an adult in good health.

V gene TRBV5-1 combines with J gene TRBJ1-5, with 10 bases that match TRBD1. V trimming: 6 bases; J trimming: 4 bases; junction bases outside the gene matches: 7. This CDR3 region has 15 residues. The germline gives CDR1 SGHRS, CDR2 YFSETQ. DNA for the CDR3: TGCGCCAGCAAGGAGACAGGGGGCGCGAATCAGCCCCAGCATTTT. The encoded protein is CASKETGGANQPQHF.

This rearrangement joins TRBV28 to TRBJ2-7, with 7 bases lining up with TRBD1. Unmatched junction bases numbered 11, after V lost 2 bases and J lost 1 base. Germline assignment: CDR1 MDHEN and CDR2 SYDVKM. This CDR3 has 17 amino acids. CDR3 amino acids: CASSLANRGIRSYEQYF. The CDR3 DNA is TGTGCCAGCAGTTTAGCAAACAGGGGTATAAGGTCCTACGAGCAGTACTTC.

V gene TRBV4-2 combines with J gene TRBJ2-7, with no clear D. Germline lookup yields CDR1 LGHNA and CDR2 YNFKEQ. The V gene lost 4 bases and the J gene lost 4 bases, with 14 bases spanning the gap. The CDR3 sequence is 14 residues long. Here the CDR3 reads CASSRRAEDYEQYF. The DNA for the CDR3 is TGTGCCAGCAGCCGTCGGGCAGAAGATTACGAGCAGTACTTC.

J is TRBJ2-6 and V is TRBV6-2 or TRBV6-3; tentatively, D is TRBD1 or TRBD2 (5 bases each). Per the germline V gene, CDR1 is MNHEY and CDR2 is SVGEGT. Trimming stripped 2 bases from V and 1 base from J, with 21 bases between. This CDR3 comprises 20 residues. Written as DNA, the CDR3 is TGTGCCAGCAGTTACAGCCTCCGACAGCTAGCCCAATCTGGGGCCAACGTCCTGACTTTC. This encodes CASSYSLRQLAQSGANVLTF.

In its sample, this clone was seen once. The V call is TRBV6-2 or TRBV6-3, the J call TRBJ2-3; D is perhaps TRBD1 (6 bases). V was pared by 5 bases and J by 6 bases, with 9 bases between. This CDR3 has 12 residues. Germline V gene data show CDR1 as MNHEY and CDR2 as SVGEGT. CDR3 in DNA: TGTGCCAGCAGTATACAGGGTGATACGCAGTATTTT. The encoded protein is CASSIQGDTQYF.

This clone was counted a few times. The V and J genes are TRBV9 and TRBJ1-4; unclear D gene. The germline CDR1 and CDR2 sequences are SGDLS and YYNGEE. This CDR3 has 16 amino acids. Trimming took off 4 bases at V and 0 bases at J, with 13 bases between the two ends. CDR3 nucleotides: TGTGCCAGCAGCCTTACCCCGGATGCAACTAATGAAAAACTGTTTTTT. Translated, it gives CASSLTPDATNEKLFF.

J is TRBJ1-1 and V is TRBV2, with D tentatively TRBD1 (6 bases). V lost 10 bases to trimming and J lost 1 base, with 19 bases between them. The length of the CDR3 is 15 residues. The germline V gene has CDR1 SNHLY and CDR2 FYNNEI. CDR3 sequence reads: CATRDQGKGNTEAFF. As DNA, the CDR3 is TGTGCCACCCGAGACCAGGGGAAGGGGAACACTGAAGCTTTCTTT.

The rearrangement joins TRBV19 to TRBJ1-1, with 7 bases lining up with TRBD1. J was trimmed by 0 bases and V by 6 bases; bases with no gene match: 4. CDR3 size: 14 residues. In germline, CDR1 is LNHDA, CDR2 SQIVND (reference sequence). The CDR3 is CASRGGQLNTEAFF. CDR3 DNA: TGTGCCAGTAGGGGGGGACAGTTGAACACTGAAGCTTTCTTT.

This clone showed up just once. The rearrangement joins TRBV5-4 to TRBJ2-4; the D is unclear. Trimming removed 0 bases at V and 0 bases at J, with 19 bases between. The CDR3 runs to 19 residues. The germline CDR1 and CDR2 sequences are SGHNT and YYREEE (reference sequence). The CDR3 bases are TGTGCCAGCAGCTTGGGTCCAGGCCAAGGTTACGTAGCCAAAAACATTCAGTACTTC. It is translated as CASSLGPGQGYVAKNIQYF.

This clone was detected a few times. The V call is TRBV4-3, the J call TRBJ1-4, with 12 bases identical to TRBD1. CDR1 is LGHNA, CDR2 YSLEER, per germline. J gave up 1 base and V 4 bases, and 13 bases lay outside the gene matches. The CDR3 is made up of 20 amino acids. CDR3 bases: TGCGCCAGCAGCCCCCTTCCGGGACAGGGGGCGGATCGAACTAATGAAAAACTGTTTTTT. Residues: CASSPLPGQGADRTNEKLFF.

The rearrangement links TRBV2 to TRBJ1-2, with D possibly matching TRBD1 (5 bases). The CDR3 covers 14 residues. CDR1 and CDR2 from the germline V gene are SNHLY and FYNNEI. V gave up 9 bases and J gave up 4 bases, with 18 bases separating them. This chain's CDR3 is CARKGENDGYGYTF. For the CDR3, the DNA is TGTGCCAGGAAAGGGGAAAACGACGGCTATGGCTACACCTTC.

The CDR3 reads CASSYRSTGIRGNQPQHF. As DNA, the CDR3 is TGTGCCAGCAGCTATAGATCCACAGGAATTAGGGGTAATCAGCCCCAGCATTTT. The chain couples TRBV7-2 to TRBJ1-5; D may be TRBD1 (5 bases). The V and J ends lost 4 bases and 4 bases respectively, with 23 bases between them. Germline loops: CDR1 SGHTA, CDR2 FQGNSA. There are 18 residues in the CDR3.

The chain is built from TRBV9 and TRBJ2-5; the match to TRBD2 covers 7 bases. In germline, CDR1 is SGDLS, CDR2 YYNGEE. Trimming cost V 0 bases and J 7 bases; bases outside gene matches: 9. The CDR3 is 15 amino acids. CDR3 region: CASSVESSGGRTQYF. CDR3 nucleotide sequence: TGTGCCAGCAGCGTAGAGTCTAGCGGCGGCCGGACCCAGTACTTC.

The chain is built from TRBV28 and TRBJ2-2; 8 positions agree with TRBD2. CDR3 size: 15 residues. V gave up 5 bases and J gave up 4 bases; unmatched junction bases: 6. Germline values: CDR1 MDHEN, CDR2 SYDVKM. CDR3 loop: CASSGSGSGTGELFF. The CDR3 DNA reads TGTGCCAGCAGTGGGAGCGGGAGCGGCACCGGGGAGCTGTTTTTT.

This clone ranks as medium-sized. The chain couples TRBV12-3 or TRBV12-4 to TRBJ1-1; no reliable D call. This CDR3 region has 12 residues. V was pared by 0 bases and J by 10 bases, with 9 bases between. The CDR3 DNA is TGTGCCAGCAGTTTAGCTGTCCGACGAGCTTTCTTT. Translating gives CASSLAVRRAFF.

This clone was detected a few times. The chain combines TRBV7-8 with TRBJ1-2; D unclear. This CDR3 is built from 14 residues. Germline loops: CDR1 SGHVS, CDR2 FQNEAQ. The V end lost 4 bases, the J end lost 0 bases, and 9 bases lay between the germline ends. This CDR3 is CASSSIMTNYGYTF. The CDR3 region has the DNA TGTGCCAGCAGCTCAATTATGACTAACTATGGCTACACCTTC.

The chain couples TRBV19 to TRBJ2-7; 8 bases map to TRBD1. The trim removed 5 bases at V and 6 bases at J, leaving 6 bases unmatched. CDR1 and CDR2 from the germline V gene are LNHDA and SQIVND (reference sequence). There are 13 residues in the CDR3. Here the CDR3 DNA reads TGTGCCAGTAGTTTCAGGGGGCGATTCGAGCAGTACTTC. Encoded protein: CASSFRGRFEQYF.

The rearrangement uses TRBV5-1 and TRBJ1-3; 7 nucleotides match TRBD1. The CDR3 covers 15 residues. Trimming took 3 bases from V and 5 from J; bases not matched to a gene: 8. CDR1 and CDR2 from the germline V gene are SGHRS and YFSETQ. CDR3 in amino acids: CASSSRGLDRNTIYF. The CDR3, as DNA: TGCGCCAGCAGCTCCAGGGGGTTGGATAGAAACACCATATATTTT.

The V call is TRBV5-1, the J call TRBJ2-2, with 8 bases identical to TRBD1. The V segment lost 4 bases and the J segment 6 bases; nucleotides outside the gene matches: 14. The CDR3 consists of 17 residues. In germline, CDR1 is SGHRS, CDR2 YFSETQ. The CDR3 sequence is CASSREYTRGRAGELFF. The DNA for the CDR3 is TGCGCCAGCAGCCGTGAGTACACCAGGGGGCGTGCCGGGGAGCTGTTTTTT.

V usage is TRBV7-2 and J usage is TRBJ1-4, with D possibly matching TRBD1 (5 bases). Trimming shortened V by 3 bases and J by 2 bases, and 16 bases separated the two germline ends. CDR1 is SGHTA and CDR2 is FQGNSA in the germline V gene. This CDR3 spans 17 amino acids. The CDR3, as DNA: TGTGCCAGCAGCTTGGGAGCGGGGCCCGGGACTAATGAAAAACTGTTTTTT. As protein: CASSLGAGPGTNEKLFF.

The CDR3 region is CASSDAGGYKNIQYF. The CDR3 bases are TGTGCCAGCAGTGACGCAGGCGGGTACAAAAACATTCAGTACTTC. The chain joins TRBV6-1 to TRBJ2-4; D perhaps matches TRBD2 (5 bases). The germline V and J ends were trimmed by 3 bases and 3 bases, with 12 bases remaining between them. Germline-derived CDR1 and CDR2 are MNHNS and SASEGT. There are 15 residues in the CDR3.

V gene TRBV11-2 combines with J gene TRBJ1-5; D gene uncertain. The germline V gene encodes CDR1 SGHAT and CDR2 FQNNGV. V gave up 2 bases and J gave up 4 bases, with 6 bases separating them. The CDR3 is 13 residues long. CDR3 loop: CASSLFGNQPQHF. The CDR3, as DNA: TGTGCCAGCAGCTTATTCGGAAATCAGCCCCAGCATTTT.

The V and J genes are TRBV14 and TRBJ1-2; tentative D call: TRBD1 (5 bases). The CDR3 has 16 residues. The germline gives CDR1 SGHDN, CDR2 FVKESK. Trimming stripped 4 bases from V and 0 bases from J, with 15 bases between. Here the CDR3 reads CASSRIGTASNYGYTF. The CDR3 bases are TGTGCCAGCAGCCGAATCGGGACGGCTTCTAACTATGGCTACACCTTC.

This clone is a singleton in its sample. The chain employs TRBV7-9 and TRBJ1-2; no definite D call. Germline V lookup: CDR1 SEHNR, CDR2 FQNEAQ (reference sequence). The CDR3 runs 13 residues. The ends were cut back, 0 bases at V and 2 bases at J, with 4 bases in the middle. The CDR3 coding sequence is TGTGCCAGCAGCTTAGCCTTGAACTATGGCTACACCTTC. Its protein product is CASSLALNYGYTF.

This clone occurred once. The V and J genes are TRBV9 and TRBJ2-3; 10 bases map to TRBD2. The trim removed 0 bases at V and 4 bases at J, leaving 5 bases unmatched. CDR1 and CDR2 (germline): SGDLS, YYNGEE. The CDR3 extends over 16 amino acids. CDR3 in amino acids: CASSVGASGSSDTQYF. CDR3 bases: TGTGCCAGCAGCGTAGGGGCTAGCGGGAGTTCAGATACGCAGTATTTT.

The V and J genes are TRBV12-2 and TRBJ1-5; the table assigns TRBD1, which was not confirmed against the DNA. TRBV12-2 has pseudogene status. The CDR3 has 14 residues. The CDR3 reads CASRLGQGDQPQHF. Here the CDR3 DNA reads TGTGCAAGTCGCTTAGGACAGGGGGACCAGCCCCAGCATTTT.

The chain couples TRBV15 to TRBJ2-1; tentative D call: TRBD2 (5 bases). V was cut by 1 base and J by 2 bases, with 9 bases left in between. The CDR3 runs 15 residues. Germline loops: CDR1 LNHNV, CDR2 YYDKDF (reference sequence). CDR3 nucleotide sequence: TGTGCCACCAGCAGAGCTGGAGGCGCCTACAATGAGCAGTTCTTC. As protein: CATSRAGGAYNEQFF.

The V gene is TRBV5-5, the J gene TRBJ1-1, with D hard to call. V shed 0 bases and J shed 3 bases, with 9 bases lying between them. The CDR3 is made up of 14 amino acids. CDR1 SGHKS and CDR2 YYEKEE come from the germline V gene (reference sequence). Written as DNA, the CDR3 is TGTGCCAGCAGCTTGGGACACGGTTACACTGAAGCTTTCTTT. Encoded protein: CASSLGHGYTEAFF.

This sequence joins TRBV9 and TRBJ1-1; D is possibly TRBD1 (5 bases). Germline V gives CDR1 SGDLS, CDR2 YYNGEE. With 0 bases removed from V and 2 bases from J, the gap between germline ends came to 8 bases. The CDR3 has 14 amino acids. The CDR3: CASSVVGVNTEAFF. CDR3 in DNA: TGTGCCAGCAGCGTAGTGGGGGTTAACACTGAAGCTTTCTTT.